A selection of T cell receptor beta chains follows, all from one sample in a study of cytomegalovirus exposure and HLA in healthy donors. Sequenced by immunoSEQ multiplex PCR; TCRdb stores in-frame clones only, minus some. Altogether about 190,000 clones are present, 75% to 90% being singletons, with the ten largest covering roughly 0.73%. Material: PBMCs. These receptors were collected from a woman between 18 and 30 years old in good health and CMV-seronegative. Each CDR3 is given with its conserved first and last residue. Each record gives: clone size, J gene, D gene, V gene, CDR3 DNA, CDR3 protein. D genes are given only for firm matches. Clone size, where shown, is once, few, many, or a class for clones that have expanded.

clone size: NA
J gene: TRBJ1-5
D gene: NA
V gene: TRBV6-6
CDR3 DNA: TGTGCCAGCAGTTCCTCACAGGTTCTTCAGCCCCAGCATTTT
CDR3 protein: CASSSSQVLQPQHF

clone size: once
J gene: TRBJ2-5
D gene: TRBD2
V gene: TRBV7-2
CDR3 DNA: TGTGCCAGCAGCCCCCAGACTAGCACCCAAGAGACCCAGTACTTC
CDR3 protein: CASSPQTSTQETQYF

clone size: once
J gene: TRBJ1-5
D gene: TRBD1
V gene: TRBV5-1
CDR3 DNA: TGCGCCAGCAGCTTTACAGGGGACGGCAATCAGCCCCAGCATTTT
CDR3 protein: CASSFTGDGNQPQHF

clone size: NA
J gene: TRBJ2-3
D gene: TRBD2
V gene: TRBV5-1
CDR3 DNA: TGCGCCAGCACCCGGGGACTAGCGGGGACAGATACGCAGTATTTT
CDR3 protein: CASTRGLAGTDTQYF

clone size: NA
J gene: TRBJ2-7
D gene: NA
V gene: TRBV2
CDR3 DNA: TGTGCCAGCGGAGGGAGCGAGCAGTACTTC
CDR3 protein: CASGGSEQYF

clone size: NA
J gene: TRBJ2-3
D gene: TRBD2
V gene: TRBV6-4
CDR3 DNA: TGTGCCAGCAGTGCTCTAGCGGGATACACAGATACGCAGTATTTT
CDR3 protein: CASSALAGYTDTQYF

clone size: NA
J gene: TRBJ2-7
D gene: TRBD1
V gene: TRBV27
CDR3 DNA: TGTGCCAGCAGTTTTCCGGGACAGGGCCACGAGCAGTACTTC
CDR3 protein: CASSFPGQGHEQYF

clone size: once
J gene: TRBJ1-4
D gene: NA
V gene: TRBV27
CDR3 DNA: TGTGCCAGCAGTTTATACAGCGGAAATGAAAAACTGTTTTTT
CDR3 protein: CASSLYSGNEKLFF

clone size: NA
J gene: TRBJ2-7
D gene: TRBD1
V gene: TRBV6-5
CDR3 DNA: TGTGCCAGCAGTAACTCACAGGGGTCCTACGAGCAGTACTTC
CDR3 protein: CASSNSQGSYEQYF

clone size: NA
J gene: TRBJ1-1
D gene: NA
V gene: TRBV2
CDR3 DNA: TGTGCCAGCAGTGAAGACAGCAGAAACACTGAAGCTTTCTTT
CDR3 protein: CASSEDSRNTEAFF

clone size: NA
J gene: TRBJ2-7
D gene: TRBD2
V gene: TRBV27
CDR3 DNA: TGTGCCAGCCTCTCGACTAGCGGGGCCTACGAGCAGTACTTC
CDR3 protein: CASLSTSGAYEQYF

clone size: NA
J gene: TRBJ1-2
D gene: NA
V gene: TRBV5-5
CDR3 DNA: TGTGCCAGCAGCGGGGACACCCACTATGGCTACACCTTC
CDR3 protein: CASSGDTHYGYTF

clone size: once
J gene: TRBJ2-7
D gene: TRBD1
V gene: TRBV10-3
CDR3 DNA: TGTGCCACGCGAGAGGACAGGGGGGTCTACGAGCAGTACTTC
CDR3 protein: CATREDRGVYEQYF

clone size: NA
J gene: TRBJ2-3
D gene: NA
V gene: TRBV5-1
CDR3 DNA: TGCGCCAGCAGCCCAGGGGAAGTGACAGATACGCAGTATTTT
CDR3 protein: CASSPGEVTDTQYF

clone size: NA
J gene: TRBJ2-5
D gene: TRBD1
V gene: TRBV29-1
CDR3 DNA: TGCAGCGTTGAACCGGGACAGGGGGAGACCCAGTACTTC
CDR3 protein: CSVEPGQGETQYF

clone size: NA
J gene: TRBJ2-3
D gene: TRBD2
V gene: TRBV27
CDR3 DNA: TGTGCCAGCAGCAAGACTAGCGGGAGCTCGGATACGCAGTATTTT
CDR3 protein: CASSKTSGSSDTQYF

clone size: few
J gene: TRBJ1-1
D gene: NA
V gene: TRBV5-1
CDR3 DNA: TGCGCCAGCAGCTTGGCAGAGAACACTGAAGCTTTCTTT
CDR3 protein: CASSLAENTEAFF

clone size: NA
J gene: TRBJ2-5
D gene: TRBD2
V gene: TRBV7-9
CDR3 DNA: TGTGCCAGCAGCGCCATAGCGGGGGCCTTGCAAGAGACCCAGTACTTC
CDR3 protein: CASSAIAGALQETQYF

clone size: few
J gene: TRBJ1-1
D gene: NA
V gene: TRBV6-1
CDR3 DNA: TGTGCCAGCAGTGAAGTCTACAGAGAGAACACTGAAGCTTTCTTT
CDR3 protein: CASSEVYRENTEAFF

clone size: NA
J gene: TRBJ1-2
D gene: TRBD1
V gene: TRBV4-1
CDR3 DNA: TGCGCCAGCAGCCACATAAGGACAGGGGACTATGGCTACACCTTC
CDR3 protein: CASSHIRTGDYGYTF

clone size: NA
J gene: TRBJ1-1
D gene: NA
V gene: TRBV25-1
CDR3 DNA: TGTGCCAGCAGGGAATCACTCCGGTGGAACACTGAAGCTTTCTTT
CDR3 protein: CASRESLRWNTEAFF

clone size: NA
J gene: TRBJ1-1
D gene: NA
V gene: TRBV2
CDR3 DNA: TGTGCCAGCAGTGAGGACAGTGTGACTGAAGCTTTCTTT
CDR3 protein: CASSEDSVTEAFF

clone size: NA
J gene: TRBJ2-3
D gene: TRBD2
V gene: TRBV7-9
CDR3 DNA: TGTGCCAGCAGCATCACGACTAGCAACCGGGGAGATACGCAGTATTTT
CDR3 protein: CASSITTSNRGDTQYF

clone size: NA
J gene: TRBJ2-5
D gene: NA
V gene: TRBV28
CDR3 DNA: TGTGCCAGCAGTTTGAGCCTCACAGGAGAGACCCAGTACTTC
CDR3 protein: CASSLSLTGETQYF

clone size: NA
J gene: TRBJ2-1
D gene: TRBD2
V gene: TRBV25-1
CDR3 DNA: TGTGCCAGCAGTGTTACCAACCGACTAGCTAGTTACTACAATGAGCAGTTCTTC
CDR3 protein: CASSVTNRLASYYNEQFF

clone size: NA
J gene: TRBJ2-1
D gene: NA
V gene: TRBV6-1
CDR3 DNA: TGTGCCGGGGGCCTCCTGCCCTACAATGAGCAGTTCTTC
CDR3 protein: CAGGLLPYNEQFF

clone size: once
J gene: TRBJ1-1
D gene: TRBD1
V gene: TRBV27
CDR3 DNA: TGTGCCAGTACAAAACAGGGGGGTTGGACTGAAGCTTTCTTT
CDR3 protein: CASTKQGGWTEAFF

clone size: NA
J gene: TRBJ2-3
D gene: NA
V gene: TRBV27
CDR3 DNA: TGTGCCAGCAGTTTATCGGACACCACTTGGGGACTTCGCACAGATACGCAGTATTTT
CDR3 protein: CASSLSDTTWGLRTDTQYF

clone size: NA
J gene: TRBJ2-2
D gene: NA
V gene: TRBV7-2
CDR3 DNA: TGTGCCAGCAGCCCAGACAGGACTAACACCGGGGAGCTGTTTTTT
CDR3 protein: CASSPDRTNTGELFF

clone size: NA
J gene: TRBJ2-1
D gene: NA
V gene: TRBV6-1
CDR3 DNA: TGTGCCAGCAGTGAATCCCCACGGTTCCCCTACAATGAGCAGTTCTTC
CDR3 protein: CASSESPRFPYNEQFF

clone size: NA
J gene: TRBJ2-4
D gene: NA
V gene: TRBV7-2
CDR3 DNA: TGTGCCAGCAGACTCGCCGGGACAATTGTGAACATTCAGTACTTC
CDR3 protein: CASRLAGTIVNIQYF

clone size: NA
J gene: TRBJ1-6
D gene: TRBD1
V gene: TRBV7-8
CDR3 DNA: TGTGCCAGCAGCCGGATGATGACAGGGTTGGGAAATAATTCACCCCTCCACTTT
CDR3 protein: CASSRMMTGLGNNSPLHF

clone size: NA
J gene: TRBJ2-7
D gene: TRBD1
V gene: TRBV29-1
CDR3 DNA: TGCAGCGCGCTGACAGGGCACCACGAGCAGTACTTC
CDR3 protein: CSALTGHHEQYF

clone size: NA
J gene: TRBJ1-1
D gene: NA
V gene: TRBV28
CDR3 DNA: TGTGCCAGCAGTTTACTATGGGGAGGGAACACTGAAGCTTTCTTT
CDR3 protein: CASSLLWGGNTEAFF

clone size: few
J gene: TRBJ1-2
D gene: NA
V gene: TRBV28
CDR3 DNA: TGTGCCAGCAGTTTACCCCTTCGGGGCTATGGCTACACCTTC
CDR3 protein: CASSLPLRGYGYTF

clone size: NA
J gene: TRBJ1-2
D gene: NA
V gene: TRBV20-1
CDR3 DNA: TGCAGTGCTAGAGTCGTGTATGGCTACACCTTC
CDR3 protein: CSARVVYGYTF

clone size: few
J gene: TRBJ1-6
D gene: NA
V gene: TRBV28
CDR3 DNA: TGTGCCAGCAGTCCGTTAAGAGGGGGGGATAATTCACCCCTCCACTTT
CDR3 protein: CASSPLRGGDNSPLHF

clone size: NA
J gene: TRBJ2-3
D gene: TRBD2
V gene: TRBV6-5
CDR3 DNA: TGTGCCAGCAGTTACCCTAGCGGGAGGGCGGCAAATACGCAGTATTTT
CDR3 protein: CASSYPSGRAANTQYF

clone size: NA
J gene: TRBJ2-1
D gene: NA
V gene: TRBV10-3
CDR3 DNA: TGTGCCATCAGTGGGGCGGGGGCCTCCAACAATGAGCAGTTCTTC
CDR3 protein: CAISGAGASNNEQFF

clone size: NA
J gene: TRBJ2-7
D gene: NA
V gene: TRBV2
CDR3 DNA: TGTGCCAGCTCCGTGAGCTACGAGCAGTACTTC
CDR3 protein: CASSVSYEQYF

clone size: NA
J gene: TRBJ2-7
D gene: TRBD1
V gene: TRBV6-1
CDR3 DNA: TGTGCCAGCAGACAGGGGTACGAGCAGTACTTC
CDR3 protein: CASRQGYEQYF

clone size: NA
J gene: TRBJ1-1
D gene: NA
V gene: TRBV25-1
CDR3 DNA: TGTGCCAGCAGCGAAGACTATTCCACTGAAGCTTTCTTT
CDR3 protein: CASSEDYSTEAFF

clone size: NA
J gene: TRBJ2-5
D gene: TRBD1
V gene: TRBV29-1
CDR3 DNA: TGCAGCGCGCAGGGGGTCAGGGGAGAGACCCAGTACTTC
CDR3 protein: CSAQGVRGETQYF

clone size: NA
J gene: TRBJ1-6
D gene: NA
V gene: TRBV5-1
CDR3 DNA: TGCGCCAGCAGCTACTTCGGGGAGACGCATTCACCCCTCCACTTT
CDR3 protein: CASSYFGETHSPLHF

clone size: few
J gene: TRBJ2-5
D gene: NA
V gene: TRBV2
CDR3 DNA: TGTGCCAGCAGTGAAGCGGGTTTGGGGGCGCGGGACCAAGAGACCCAGTACTTC
CDR3 protein: CASSEAGLGARDQETQYF

clone size: NA
J gene: TRBJ2-5
D gene: TRBD1
V gene: TRBV7-2
CDR3 DNA: TGTGCCAGCAGCTTAGAGGGACAGAGGGGGACCCAGTACTTC
CDR3 protein: CASSLEGQRGTQYF

clone size: once
J gene: TRBJ1-1
D gene: NA
V gene: TRBV5-1
CDR3 DNA: TGCGCCAGCAGCCTAGGTCCTCCCAGGGAAAAAACTGAAGCTTTCTTT
CDR3 protein: CASSLGPPREKTEAFF

clone size: NA
J gene: TRBJ1-1
D gene: NA
V gene: TRBV10-3
CDR3 DNA: TGTGCCATCAGTGAGTCGATTACTGGGGGGAATGGGGCTGAAGCTTTCTTT
CDR3 protein: CAISESITGGNGAEAFF

clone size: NA
J gene: TRBJ2-7
D gene: TRBD2
V gene: TRBV27
CDR3 DNA: TGTGCCAGCAGAGGACTAGCGAAAAGTTACGAGCAGTACTTC
CDR3 protein: CASRGLAKSYEQYF

clone size: NA
J gene: TRBJ2-2
D gene: NA
V gene: TRBV7-8
CDR3 DNA: TGTGCCAGCAGCTTAGGAGACACCGGGGAGCTGTTTTTT
CDR3 protein: CASSLGDTGELFF

clone size: NA
J gene: TRBJ2-2
D gene: TRBD1
V gene: TRBV6-1
CDR3 DNA: TGTGCCAGCAGTAAACCCTGGACAGGGCCCGGGGAGCTGTTTTTT
CDR3 protein: CASSKPWTGPGELFF

clone size: NA
J gene: TRBJ2-7
D gene: NA
V gene: TRBV5-6
CDR3 DNA: TGTGCCAGCAGCTTAGGTGGGACTTGGAGCTCCTACGAGCAGTACTTC
CDR3 protein: CASSLGGTWSSYEQYF

clone size: NA
J gene: TRBJ2-3
D gene: TRBD2
V gene: TRBV28
CDR3 DNA: TGTGCCAGCACCCCTGGCGGGAGAATCACAGATACGCAGTATTTT
CDR3 protein: CASTPGGRITDTQYF

clone size: NA
J gene: TRBJ2-5
D gene: TRBD2
V gene: TRBV11-2
CDR3 DNA: TGTGCCAGCAGCTTAGCTCTAGCGGGCACCCAAGAGACCCAGTACTTC
CDR3 protein: CASSLALAGTQETQYF

clone size: once
J gene: TRBJ2-1
D gene: NA
V gene: TRBV6-1
CDR3 DNA: TGTGCCAGCAGTGAGACCGGGTGGCAATGGCAGTTCTTC
CDR3 protein: CASSETGWQWQFF

clone size: once
J gene: TRBJ1-5
D gene: NA
V gene: TRBV7-9
CDR3 DNA: TGTGCCAGCAGCTTAGCTCAGGGAGGTAAACTTAGCAATCAGCCCCAGCATTTT
CDR3 protein: CASSLAQGGKLSNQPQHF

clone size: NA
J gene: TRBJ2-3
D gene: TRBD2
V gene: TRBV19
CDR3 DNA: TGTGCCAGTAGTGAATATCCGGGACTAGCGGGGGTCACAGATACGCAGTATTTT
CDR3 protein: CASSEYPGLAGVTDTQYF

clone size: NA
J gene: TRBJ2-2
D gene: NA
V gene: TRBV5-1
CDR3 DNA: TGCGCCAGCAGCCCAACCAGGGGACCGAACACCGGGGAGCTGTTTTTT
CDR3 protein: CASSPTRGPNTGELFF